This T cell receptor beta chain was observed in a study of T cells in Graves' hyperthyroidism and ophthalmopathy. RNA transcripts provided the source from which TCR beta CDR3 regions were amplified. An initial round of RT-PCR targeting the TCR CDR3 relied on the HTBI primer set. TCRdb re-called the multiplex PCR reads with MiXCR, one entry per CDR3 protein. Of around 800,000 distinct CDR3 sequences listed, 35% to 40% are singletons. Clinical symptoms, serum thyroxine and TRAb, thyroid ultrasound and orbital computed tomography together formed the diagnostic basis. Germline lookup yields CDR1 SNHLY and CDR2 FYNNEI. The CDR3 spans 14 residues. After removal of 5 bases from V and 5 bases from J, the junction contained 7 bases not matched to a gene.

The sample taken for sequencing was blood. This chain connects TRBV2 to TRBJ2-5, with 8 positions matching TRBD1. The source of this sequence is a young man with Graves' hyperthyroidism. For the CDR3, the DNA is TGTGCCAGCAGTCCGAGGACAGGGTGGGAGACCCAGTACTTC. This translates into CASSPRTGWETQYF.